What follows are 29 T cell receptor beta chains derived from one specimen sequenced in a study of blood T cell repertoires in COVID-19. Sequencing was performed with immunoSEQ multiplex PCR; in TCRdb, only in-frame clones are kept and a portion is missing. The profile covers tens of thousands of clones, with roughly 87% appearing a single time and more than 20% taken by the ten largest. The sequencing input was peripheral blood. These receptors came from a woman in her fifties or sixties with acute or convalescent COVID-19.

This clone was picked up one time. This chain uses TRBV9 with TRBJ1-6; D may be TRBD1 (5 bases). The CDR3 extends over 15 amino acids. CDR1 is SGDLS, CDR2 YYNGEE, per germline. V lost 0 bases and J lost 5, with 9 bases in between. DNA for the CDR3: TGTGCCAGCAGCGTAGGGGGGGGACATAATTCACCCCTCCACTTT. Translated, it gives CASSVGGGHNSPLHF.

The chain carries TRBV14 and TRBJ2-2; a possible D gene is TRBD2 (5 bases). The CDR3 extends over 15 amino acids. V was shortened by 1 base and J by 6 bases, with 12 bases between the two germline ends. In germline, CDR1 is SGHDN, CDR2 FVKESK. The CDR3 region is CASSQVRVGAGELFF. CDR3 coding DNA: TGTGCCAGCAGCCAAGTTCGCGTCGGGGCCGGGGAGCTGTTTTTT.

The chain combines TRBV28 with TRBJ2-1; tentative D call: TRBD1 (6 bases). Germline loops: CDR1 MDHEN, CDR2 SYDVKM. This CDR3 comprises 13 residues. The V gene lost 3 bases and the J gene lost 8 bases, with 11 bases spanning the gap. The chain's CDR3 is CASSLGTSDEQFF. DNA for the CDR3: TGTGCCAGCAGTTTGGGGACATCGGATGAGCAGTTCTTC.

The chain uses TRBV19 and TRBJ1-1, with 8 bases matching TRBD1. Germline CDR1 and CDR2: LNHDA and SQIVND (reference sequence). The CDR3 extends over 13 amino acids. Unmatched junction bases numbered 4, after V lost 5 bases and J lost 5 bases. DNA for the CDR3: TGTGCCAGTAGTTTGACAGGGGAGACTGAAGCTTTCTTT. Translation gives CASSLTGETEAFF.

V is TRBV3-1 (or the pseudogene TRBV3-2) and J is TRBJ1-1; D perhaps matches TRBD1 (6 bases). The germline V gene encodes CDR1 LGHDT and CDR2 YNNKEL (reference sequence). With 3 bases removed from V and 5 bases from J, the gap between germline ends came to 10 bases. The CDR3 runs to 13 residues. The CDR3 DNA follows: TGTGCCAGCAGCCAGCCTACAGGGACTGAAGCTTTCTTT. Protein sequence: CASSQPTGTEAFF.

In DNA form, the CDR3 reads TGTGCCAGCAGTTTACACCTGGGGCAGAACACCATATATTTT. It yields the protein CASSLHLGQNTIYF. This sequence joins TRBV27 and TRBJ1-3, with D possibly TRBD1 on 5 matching bases. Germline V gives CDR1 MNHEY, CDR2 SMNVEV (reference sequence). The CDR3 totals 14 residues. V gave up 2 bases and J gave up 7 bases, with 12 bases separating them.

The chain is built from TRBV5-6 and TRBJ1-6, with 7 bases fitting TRBD1. Germline assignment: CDR1 SGHDT and CDR2 YYEEEE. This CDR3 has 15 amino acids. The V and J ends lost 4 bases and 15 bases, in that order; junction bases with no gene match: 16. The CDR3 sequence: CASSPWDRPRWGLHF. The CDR3 DNA sequence: TGTGCCAGCAGCCCGTGGGACAGACCCCGGTGGGGCCTCCACTTT.

This chain uses TRBV3-1 (or the pseudogene TRBV3-2) with TRBJ2-3, with TRBD2 matching 9 bases. This CDR3 is built from 16 residues. After removal of 1 base from V and 0 bases from J, the junction contained 2 bases not matched to a gene. CDR1 and CDR2 from the germline V gene are LGHDT and YNNKEL (reference sequence). As DNA, the CDR3 is TGTGCCAGCAGCCAAGCCCTAGCGGGAAGCACAGATACGCAGTATTTT. Amino acids: CASSQALAGSTDTQYF.

CDR3 region: CAWSSPGVGFYGYTF. The CDR3 DNA reads TGTGCCTGGAGCTCCCCGGGGGTCGGCTTCTATGGCTACACCTTC. This rearrangement joins TRBV30 to TRBJ1-2; possibly TRBD1 for D (5 bases). CDR3 size: 15 residues. Trimming pared 3 bases from V and 4 bases from J, leaving 18 bases between. Germline V CDR1 and CDR2: GTSNPN, SVGIG (reference sequence).

There are a few counts of this clone. This chain connects TRBV9 to TRBJ1-1; a possible D gene is TRBD1 (6 bases). CDR1 is SGDLS, CDR2 YYNGEE, per germline. Trimming pared 3 bases from V and 3 bases from J, leaving 9 bases between. The CDR3 length is 13 residues. CDR3 in amino acids: CASSGGGHTEAFF. The CDR3 nucleotides are TGTGCCAGCAGCGGAGGGGGACACACTGAAGCTTTCTTT.

The CDR3 region has the DNA TGTGCCAGCAGGGTCGGAGGGACAGGGGGAGGAGGCTACACCTTC. This gives the protein CASRVGGTGGGGYTF. The J gene is TRBJ1-2, the V gene TRBV6-5, with 11 bases identical to TRBD1. The V gene end was trimmed by 6 bases and the J gene end by 8 bases; junction bases not matched to a gene: 11. Looked up from germline, CDR1 is MNHEY and CDR2 is SVGAGI. This CDR3 has 15 residues.

This clone is a singleton in its sample. This chain links TRBV5-6 with TRBJ2-1; the D gene is possibly TRBD1 (6 bases). Germline V gene sequence: CDR1 SGHDT, CDR2 YYEEEE. Trimming stripped 4 bases from V and 7 bases from J, with 18 bases between. The CDR3 spans 15 residues. CDR3 bases: TGTGCCAGCAGCAAATTCGACAGGTTGCGGAATGAGCAGTTCTTC. As protein: CASSKFDRLRNEQFF. Full variable domain (remainder filled in from reference TRBV5-6 and TRBJ2-1): DAGVTQSPTHLIKTRGQQVTLRCSPKSGHDTVSWYQQALGQGPQFIFQYYEEEERQRGNFPDRFSGHQFPNYSSELNVNALLLGDSALYLCASSKFDRLRNEQFFGPGTRLTVL.

The chain couples TRBV6-5 to TRBJ1-4; 7 bases align to TRBD1. The CDR3 runs 14 residues. V gave up 3 bases and J gave up 6 bases; unmatched junction bases: 4. Germline V gene sequence: CDR1 MNHEY, CDR2 SVGAGI. CDR3 bases: TGTGCCAGCAGTTATCGAGGGGGCGATGAAAAACTGTTTTTT. Protein: CASSYRGGDEKLFF.

The rearrangement joins TRBV19 to TRBJ1-1; 7 bases align to TRBD1. Germline CDR1 is LNHDA and CDR2 is SQIVND (reference sequence). The junction had 6 bases not matched to a gene; V was cut back by 5 bases and J by 0 bases. There are 15 residues in the CDR3. The CDR3 bases are TGTGCCAGTAGTTTTCCCGGGACAGTGAACACTGAAGCTTTCTTT. Its protein product is CASSFPGTVNTEAFF.

The chain joins TRBV6-2 or TRBV6-3 to TRBJ2-1; 7 bases are shared with TRBD2. CDR3 length: 16 amino acids. Trimming removed 5 bases from V and 0 bases from J; junction bases left unmatched: 7. CDR1 and CDR2 (germline): MNHEY, SVGEGT. CDR3 nucleotides: TGTGCCAGCAGTCCCCACGGGGGGATCTCCTACAATGAGCAGTTCTTC. Residues: CASSPHGGISYNEQFF.

The rearrangement uses TRBV5-1 and TRBJ2-1; 8 positions match TRBD2. The CDR3 consists of 18 residues. After removal of 2 bases from V and 8 bases from J, the junction contained 18 bases not matched to a gene. Germline V gene sequence: CDR1 SGHRS, CDR2 YFSETQ. The CDR3 sequence is CASSFFMGGGPRRDEQFF. CDR3 DNA: TGCGCCAGCAGCTTTTTTATGGGCGGGGGGCCGAGGAGAGATGAGCAGTTCTTC. Full variable domain (rest looked up from reference TRBV5-1 and TRBJ2-1): KAGVTQTPRYLIKTRGQQVTLSCSPISGHRSVSWYQQTPGQGLQFLFEYFSETQRNKGNFPGRFSGRQFSNSRSEMNVSTLELGDSALYLCASSFFMGGGPRRDEQFFGPGTRLTVL.

This sequence joins TRBV10-1 and TRBJ1-2, with 10 bases that match TRBD1. Germline V gene lookup returns CDR1 WNHNN and CDR2 SYGVQD (reference sequence). The CDR3 extends over 14 amino acids. With V trimmed by 4 bases and J by 8 bases, 7 bases remained unmatched. Here the CDR3 reads CASSGDRGGSGYTF. CDR3 in DNA: TGCGCCAGCAGTGGGGACAGGGGAGGAAGCGGCTACACCTTC.

V usage is TRBV9 and J usage is TRBJ2-7; D ambiguous. There are 13 residues in the CDR3. The ends were cut back, 4 bases at V and 5 bases at J, with 13 bases in the middle. Germline V gene sequence: CDR1 SGDLS, CDR2 YYNGEE. CDR3 sequence (DNA): TGTGCCAGCAGCCCGCGGTCCGCCAACGAGCAGTACTTC. Encoded protein: CASSPRSANEQYF.

The rearrangement joins TRBV27 to TRBJ2-3, with TRBD2 matching 9 bases. J was trimmed by 7 bases and V by 5 bases; bases with no gene match: 10. Per germline, CDR1 MNHEY and CDR2 SMNVEV (reference sequence). CDR3 length: 15 amino acids. CDR3 nucleotide sequence: TGTGCCAGCAGTGCCCCTAGCGGGGCCCACCATACGCAGTATTTT. This sequence encodes CASSAPSGAHHTQYF.

Of note for this clone: The same CDR3 also results from other DNA sequences found in this sample. The chain recombines TRBV7-9 with TRBJ2-7; 7 positions agree with TRBD2. Losses at the gene ends were 0 bases for V and 1 base for J; bases not matched to a gene: 0. This CDR3 comprises 14 residues. From germline, CDR1 is SEHNR and CDR2 FQNEAQ (reference sequence). CDR3 protein: CASSLAGGSYEQYF. CDR3 DNA: TGTGCCAGCAGCTTAGCGGGGGGGTCCTACGAGCAGTACTTC.

The rearrangement links TRBV4-1 to TRBJ2-2; no reliable D call. The CDR3 covers 14 residues. Trimming pared 1 base from V and 7 bases from J, leaving 10 bases between. CDR1 and CDR2 from the germline V gene are MGHRA and YSYEKL. The CDR3 bases are TGCGCCAGCAGCCAAGGCGACATCGGCGGGGAGCTGTTTTTT. Amino acids: CASSQGDIGGELFF.

In its sample, this clone was seen a few times. The chain uses TRBV6-4 and TRBJ2-7; 14 bases are shared with TRBD2. The CDR3 is 16 amino acids. Per the germline V gene, CDR1 is MRHNA and CDR2 is SNTAGT. Trimming at V came to 3 bases and at J to 4 bases, leaving 5 bases not matched to a gene. The CDR3 DNA reads as TGTGCCAGCAGTGAATCGGGGACTAGCGGGGGATACGAGCAGTACTTC. Protein sequence: CASSESGTSGGYEQYF.

The rearrangement joins TRBV7-3 to TRBJ2-1, with 11 bases identical to TRBD2. The CDR3 consists of 16 residues. V lost 1 base, J lost 1 base, and 0 bases stayed unmatched. Germline CDR1 is SGHTA and CDR2 is FQGTGA. The CDR3 DNA follows: TGTGCCAGCAGCTTAATAGCGGGGGGGTCCTACAATGAGCAGTTCTTC. Residues: CASSLIAGGSYNEQFF.

V usage is TRBV5-6 and J usage is TRBJ2-1; 7 bases align to TRBD2. The CDR3 runs to 17 residues. The junction had 12 bases not matched to a gene; V was cut back by 0 bases and J by 6 bases. Germline CDR1 is SGHDT and CDR2 is YYEEEE. The CDR3 is CASSLGQVRLAGNEQFF. CDR3 bases: TGTGCCAGCAGCTTGGGTCAGGTCAGACTAGCCGGCAATGAGCAGTTCTTC.

The chain couples TRBV4-2 to TRBJ1-5; D remains unclear. CDR1 is LGHNA and CDR2 is YNFKEQ in the germline V gene. The germline V and J ends were trimmed by 0 bases and 9 bases, with 9 bases remaining between them. This CDR3 contains 13 residues. The CDR3 spells CASSQDPGSPQHF. CDR3 coding DNA: TGTGCCAGCAGCCAAGATCCGGGATCGCCCCAGCATTTT.

V usage is TRBV12-3 or TRBV12-4 and J usage is TRBJ2-1; no reliable D call. V was cut by 6 bases and J by 3 bases, with 6 bases left in between. The CDR3 totals 12 residues. Here the CDR3 reads CASSYFYNEQFF. CDR3 coding DNA: TGTGCCAGCAGCTATTTCTACAATGAGCAGTTCTTC.

The chain couples TRBV10-1 to TRBJ1-1; D call uncertain. Germline CDR1 is WNHNN and CDR2 is SYGVQD (reference sequence). Trimming took 0 bases from V and 7 from J, leaving 9 bases between them. The CDR3 length is 13 residues. The CDR3: CASSESPLSEAFF. DNA for the CDR3: TGCGCCAGCAGTGAGTCTCCTCTGAGTGAAGCTTTCTTT.

This chain links TRBV30 with TRBJ1-5, with no clear D. V was pared by 0 bases and J by 1 base, with 16 bases between. Germline lookup yields CDR1 GTSNPN and CDR2 SVGIG (reference sequence). This CDR3 region has 17 residues. The CDR3 spells CAWSVSIGRSSNQPQHF. The CDR3 DNA reads as TGTGCCTGGAGTGTTTCTATTGGCAGGTCAAGCAATCAGCCCCAGCATTTT.

This rearrangement joins TRBV4-1 to TRBJ1-1, with D maybe TRBD1 (5 bases). The CDR3 runs to 12 residues. The V gene's germline CDR1 is MGHRA and CDR2 YSYEKL. CDR3 coding DNA: TGCTCAAGTCAGGGTATGGGCGCTGAAGCTTTCTTT. Protein: CSSQGMGAEAFF.